The 9 T cell receptor beta chains given below trace back to one sample, sequenced in a study of cytomegalovirus exposure and HLA in healthy donors. The study ran its PCR with 60 Vbeta and 13 Jbeta primers. The assay was immunoSEQ multiplex PCR, and TCRdb's table has in-frame clones only and misses some. This repertoire shows around 200,000 clones, 75% to 85% found once; its top ten account for about 2.3%. Sequences were obtained from PBMCs. All receptors derive from a woman aged 45-60 years in good health and CMV-seronegative.

This clone was seen only once. V and J are TRBV6-4 and TRBJ2-2, with 11 bases that match TRBD2. CDR3 length: 18 residues. Trimming at V came to 2 bases and at J to 7 bases, leaving 12 bases not matched to a gene. Germline CDR1 and CDR2: MRHNA and SNTAGT. CDR3 coding DNA: TGTGCCAGCAGTGACCCATCCGGTGCTAGCGGGGGGCGCGGGGAGCTGTTTTTT. Translating gives CASSDPSGASGGRGELFF.

The J gene is TRBJ2-2, the V gene TRBV4-2; 9 nucleotides align to TRBD1. CDR1 and CDR2 (germline): LGHNA, YNFKEQ. CDR3 length: 16 amino acids. The ends lost 5 bases at V and 1 base at J; junction bases unmatched: 5. CDR3 DNA: TGTGCCAGCAGCATTCCGGGACAGGGGAACACCGGGGAGCTGTTTTTT. Protein: CASSIPGQGNTGELFF.

The J gene is TRBJ1-6, the V gene TRBV14; D remains ambiguous. Germline CDR1 SGHDN, CDR2 FVKESK. This CDR3 has 15 amino acids. Trimming removed 6 bases from V and 9 bases from J, with 18 bases in between. For the CDR3, the DNA is TGTGCCAGCAGGATTTCGGGATCCCTGGGTTCACCCCTCCACTTT. Its protein is CASRISGSLGSPLHF.

The chain joins TRBV6-5 to TRBJ1-2; the D gene is possibly TRBD1 (5 bases). V lost 0 bases, J lost 8 bases, and 13 bases lay in between. CDR3 length: 14 residues. The germline gives CDR1 MNHEY, CDR2 SVGAGI. CDR3 amino acids: CASSYSVQGEGYTF. Here the CDR3 DNA reads TGTGCCAGCAGTTACTCGGTGCAGGGTGAGGGCTACACCTTC.

This clone was picked up one time. The chain combines TRBV28 with TRBJ2-7, with 9 positions matching TRBD1. CDR1 and CDR2 from the germline V gene are MDHEN and SYDVKM. The CDR3 sequence is 14 residues long. V lost 7 bases, J lost 3 bases, and 7 bases stayed unmatched. The CDR3: CASISGTGNYEQYF. Here the CDR3 DNA reads TGTGCCAGCATTAGTGGGACAGGGAACTACGAGCAGTACTTC.

CDR3 DNA sequence: TGTGCCAGCAGAGATACAGGGGGCAACACTGAAGCTTTCTTT. Protein: CASRDTGGNTEAFF. The rearrangement joins TRBV7-2 to TRBJ1-1, with 9 bases identical to TRBD1. The CDR3 length is 14 residues. V shed 6 bases and J 2 bases; nucleotides not matched to a gene: 4. The germline V gene has CDR1 SGHTA and CDR2 FQGNSA.

This clone was observed a single time. The V gene is TRBV4-3, the J gene TRBJ2-1, with 9 bases that match TRBD2. CDR3 length: 17 residues. From germline, CDR1 is LGHNA and CDR2 YSLEER. Trimming at V came to 0 bases and at J to 7 bases, leaving 10 bases not matched to a gene. The CDR3 spells CASSQDRGAGGRNEQFF. DNA of the CDR3: TGCGCCAGCAGCCAAGATCGGGGGGCGGGAGGGAGGAATGAGCAGTTCTTC.

This clone was seen just once. The chain employs TRBV30 and TRBJ2-7, with 9 bases aligning to TRBD1. CDR3 length equals 15 residues. Germline V lookup: CDR1 GTSNPN, CDR2 SVGIG (reference sequence). With 5 bases clipped from V and 5 bases from J, the junction kept 13 bases outside the gene matches. The CDR3 is CAWGGDRDRVHEQYF. CDR3 nucleotide sequence: TGTGCCTGGGGAGGGGATCGGGACAGGGTACACGAGCAGTACTTC.

This clone was found a few times. The CDR3 DNA is TGTGCCATCAGTGCCGGACTAGCGGGATACAATGAGCAGTTCTTC. It specifies CAISAGLAGYNEQFF. This chain connects TRBV10-3 to TRBJ2-1, with TRBD2 matching 12 bases. V gave up 4 bases and J gave up 4 bases; unmatched junction bases: 2. CDR1 is ENHRY, CDR2 SYGVKD, per germline. This CDR3 region has 15 residues.